One T cell receptor (beta chain) is described in this entry. These data originate in a study of T cells after posttransplantation cyclophosphamide. Busulfan-fludarabine conditioning, marrow transplant, and cyclophosphamide on days +3 and +4 were administered. Profiling relied on immunoSEQ multiplex PCR, and the TCRdb table lists in-frame clones only, not all of them. The sample carries more than 4,000 clones, 65% to 90% recorded once. The CDR3 totals 14 residues. With 2 bases removed from V and 0 bases from J, the gap between germline ends came to 9 bases. The germline V gene encodes CDR1 SGHRS and CDR2 YFSETQ.

Sequenced material: PBMCs, taken 86 days after allogeneic stem cell transplant with posttransplant cyclophosphamide. This chain links TRBV5-1 with TRBJ2-7; a weak D match, TRBD1 (6 bases). This clonotype was sampled from a male patient between 45 and 60 years old who received an allogeneic stem cell transplant from an unrelated donor, was CMV-positive, and had acute GVHD only. Some T cells may be transferred from the graft donor. For the CDR3, the DNA is TGCGCCAGCAGCTTCATAGGGGGCTCCTACGAGCAGTACTTC. Translating gives CASSFIGGSYEQYF.